The 18 T cell receptor beta chains below all came from one sample that was sequenced in a study of PD-1 blockade in classical Hodgkin lymphoma. As to time point: cycle 4 day 1 (C4D1), after 5 to 7 weeks of nivolumab. Every patient experienced relapse after autologous stem cell transplantation, and brentuximab vedotin exposure varied. The CD8+ T cells came from thawed PBMCs through magnetic negative selection. Sequenced by immunoSEQ multiplex PCR; TCRdb stores in-frame clones only, minus some. The sample contains approximately 20,000 clones, about 87% of which appear only once. The sequencing used CD8+ T cells from blood, collected before the fourth cycle of nivolumab. These receptors were taken from a human donor with classical Hodgkin lymphoma.

The rearrangement links TRBV28 to TRBJ1-6, with D hard to call. Germline CDR1 reads MDHEN; CDR2 reads SYDVKM. CDR3 length equals 15 residues. V was shortened by 5 bases and J by 10 bases, with 18 bases between the two germline ends. This chain's CDR3 is CASSLIEGSSSPLHF. The CDR3 region has the DNA TGTGCCAGCAGTCTAATTGAAGGTTCCAGCTCACCCCTCCACTTT.

The chain couples TRBV27 to TRBJ2-1, with TRBD2 matching 10 bases. This CDR3 comprises 18 residues. The J segment lost 6 bases and the V segment lost 1 base, leaving 12 bases of the junction unmatched. Germline assignment: CDR1 MNHEY and CDR2 SMNVEV (reference sequence). This chain's CDR3 is CASSLYWSSGRDGNEQFF. The CDR3 nucleotides are TGTGCCAGCAGTTTATATTGGTCTAGCGGGAGAGACGGCAATGAGCAGTTCTTC.

The V gene is TRBV6-6, the J gene TRBJ2-5, with D unclear. Germline lookup yields CDR1 MNHNY and CDR2 SVGAGI (reference sequence). CDR3 length: 11 residues. V was trimmed by 7 bases and J by 5 bases, leaving 8 bases between them. The CDR3 sequence is CASTLGETQYF. In nucleotides, the CDR3 is TGTGCCAGCACCCTGGGGGAGACCCAGTACTTC.

The chain links TRBV19 to TRBJ1-1, with 9 bases that match TRBD1. The CDR3 is 18 amino acids. The J segment lost 0 bases and the V segment lost 6 bases, leaving 14 bases of the junction unmatched. The germline V gene has CDR1 LNHDA and CDR2 SQIVND (reference sequence). The CDR3 nucleotides read TGTGCCAGTAGGTTACAGGGGGCGATGCACACCCTGAACACTGAAGCTTTCTTT. This sequence encodes CASRLQGAMHTLNTEAFF.

The gene calls are TRBV9 and TRBJ1-2, with D uncertain. Germline V gene lookup returns CDR1 SGDLS and CDR2 YYNGEE. The V end was cut by 3 bases, the J end by 3 bases, with 15 bases between. The CDR3 has 15 residues. CDR3 bases: TGTGCCAGCAGCGGATACATGGCCCTCTACTATGGCTACACCTTC. Encoded protein: CASSGYMALYYGYTF.

The gene calls are TRBV7-7 and TRBJ2-2, with 7 bases lining up with TRBD2. The CDR3 has 17 amino acids. Germline CDR1 is SSHAT and CDR2 is FNYEAQ (reference sequence). The junction had 10 bases not matched to a gene; V was cut back by 0 bases and J by 6 bases. The CDR3 region is CASSLAFGLGRAGELFF. CDR3 DNA sequence: TGTGCCAGCAGCTTAGCCTTCGGACTAGGACGGGCCGGGGAGCTGTTTTTT.

The gene calls are TRBV2 and TRBJ2-5, with 7 bases identical to TRBD2. Germline V gene lookup returns CDR1 SNHLY and CDR2 FYNNEI. CDR3 size: 16 residues. V was clipped by 1 base and J by 5 bases; unmatched bases: 10. The CDR3 DNA follows: TGTGCCAGCAGTGAAGGCAGGACTAGTCTATGGGAGACCCAGTACTTC. Translation: CASSEGRTSLWETQYF.

The chain uses TRBV29-1 and TRBJ1-2; D is ambiguous. The length of the CDR3 is 11 residues. V was pared by 3 bases and J by 8 bases, with 10 bases between. Germline V gene data show CDR1 as SQVTM and CDR2 as ANQGSEA. CDR3 bases: TGCAGCGTTGAGGGGTGGTACGGCTACACCTTC. Translated: CSVEGWYGYTF.

V is TRBV7-9 and J is TRBJ1-2; 7 nucleotides align to TRBD1. This CDR3 comprises 16 residues. Germline assignment: CDR1 SEHNR and CDR2 FQNEAQ (reference sequence). V dropped 2 bases and J dropped 5; count of bases not matched to a gene: 11. The chain's CDR3 is CASSLKERDRRYGYTF. CDR3 bases: TGTGCCAGCAGCTTAAAGGAGAGGGACAGAAGATATGGCTACACCTTC.

The V gene is TRBV27, the J gene TRBJ2-3; D uncertain. This CDR3 is 12 amino acids long. Germline loops: CDR1 MNHEY, CDR2 SMNVEV (reference sequence). The V end was cut by 4 bases, the J end by 4 bases, with 6 bases between. The CDR3 coding sequence is TGTGCCAGCAGTTCAATCCCAGATACGCAGTATTTT. Translating gives CASSSIPDTQYF.

This clone was observed once. The chain is built from TRBV6-5 and TRBJ1-1; the D gene is possibly TRBD1 (5 bases). Deletions cut 0 bases from V and 2 bases from J, with 10 bases between. Germline CDR1 is MNHEY and CDR2 is SVGAGI. The CDR3 is 15 amino acids. The CDR3 here is CASSYSQGRNTEAFF. The CDR3 nucleotides read TGTGCCAGCAGTTACTCGCAGGGCCGCAACACTGAAGCTTTCTTT.

This clone occurred once. This chain links TRBV27 with TRBJ2-3; D gene unclear. Germline CDR1 and CDR2: MNHEY and SMNVEV (reference sequence). The germline V and J ends were trimmed by 4 bases and 6 bases, with 8 bases remaining between them. The CDR3 contains 12 residues. CDR3 sequence (DNA): TGTGCCAGCAGTTCCCTAGGGGATACGCAGTATTTT. Amino acids: CASSSLGDTQYF.

The chain has TRBV7-9 and TRBJ2-7; D not resolved. Germline V gives CDR1 SEHNR, CDR2 FQNEAQ (reference sequence). This CDR3 is 13 amino acids long. V gave up 0 bases and J gave up 2 bases, with 5 bases separating them. As DNA, the CDR3 is TGTGCCAGCAGCTTAGCGCTCGCCTACGAGCAGTACTTC. It translates to CASSLALAYEQYF.

This rearrangement joins TRBV6-1 to TRBJ2-3; D remains unclear. V lost 1 base and J lost 2, with 10 bases in between. The length of the CDR3 is 15 residues. CDR1 MNHNS and CDR2 SASEGT come from the germline V gene. CDR3 in amino acids: CASSEVGRSTDTQYF. For the CDR3, the DNA is TGTGCCAGCAGTGAAGTCGGCAGATCCACAGATACGCAGTATTTT.

V and J are TRBV29-1 and TRBJ2-1, with 11 bases identical to TRBD2. The length of the CDR3 is 16 residues. Germline V gene sequence: CDR1 SQVTM, CDR2 ANQGSEA. Trimming took 1 base from V and 5 from J; bases not matched to a gene: 7. The DNA for the CDR3 is TGCAGCGTTGAAGGGGAGACTAGCGGGGCCCACAATGAGCAGTTCTTC. Protein sequence: CSVEGETSGAHNEQFF.

V and J are TRBV28 and TRBJ2-4; no clear D gene. This CDR3 comprises 12 residues. V gave up 5 bases and J gave up 2 bases, with 4 bases separating them. The V gene's germline CDR1 is MDHEN and CDR2 SYDVKM. The CDR3 region is CASSVPKNIQYF. CDR3 bases: TGTGCCAGCAGTGTCCCCAAAAACATTCAGTACTTC.

This clone was detected only once. V and J are TRBV5-4 and TRBJ2-5; 8 bases are shared with TRBD2. The CDR3 is 16 residues long. V lost 1 base and J lost 2; bases outside the gene matches: 7. Germline lookup yields CDR1 SGHNT and CDR2 YYREEE (reference sequence). CDR3: CASSLKREKRQETQYF. The CDR3 DNA is TGTGCCAGCAGCTTGAAGCGGGAGAAGAGGCAAGAGACCCAGTACTTC.

Notes on this clone: Mismatch with germline at one junction end may stem from a read error. This rearrangement joins TRBV29-1 to TRBJ2-2, with TRBD2 identical over 13 bases. Germline V gives CDR1 SQVTM, CDR2 ANQGSEA. The CDR3 is 15 amino acids. The chain's CDR3 is CSVEGLAGVTGELFF. CDR3 coding DNA: TGCAGCGTGGAAGGACTAGCGGGAGTCACCGGGGAGCTGTTTTTT.